This T cell receptor beta chain was found in a study of Ad26.COV2.S vaccination and SARS-CoV-2 variants. Study overall: Donor participated within the Ad26.COV2.S arm of the COV1001 trial. Donor got 5x10^10 or 1x10^11 viral particles of Ad26.COV2.S.

V lost 7 bases, J lost 1 base, and 11 bases lay in between. Germline CDR1 SGDLS, CDR2 YYNGEE. The CDR3 contains 13 residues. Only in-frame clones appear in the TCRdb table, and some are missing; sequencing was by immunoSEQ multiplex PCR. This table holds fewer than 500,000 clones, 80% to 90% found once. The treatment is: some 20 received Ad26.COV2.S at low or high dose, single or two shots; about 5 received placebo; per-sample allocation not given. After the first vaccine or placebo injection, samples were drawn on day 63. Sequencing was performed on peripheral blood, taken in a trial of Ad26.COV2.S vaccine versus placebo. This receptor was obtained from a person aged 18-65 years who received the Ad26.COV2.S COVID-19 vaccine or a placebo. The V call is TRBV9, the J call TRBJ1-2; D is undetermined. For the CDR3, the DNA is TGTGCCAGCGGTCGACAATTTAACTATGGCTACACCTTC. Encoded protein: CASGRQFNYGYTF. The full variable domain, in which reference TRBV9 and TRBJ1-2 provide the parts outside the CDR3, is DSGVTQTPKHLITATGQRVTLRCSPRSGDLSVYWYQQSLDQGLQFLIQYYNGEERAKGNILERFSAQQFPDLHSELNLSSLELGDSALYFCASGRQFNYGYTFGSGTRLTVV.